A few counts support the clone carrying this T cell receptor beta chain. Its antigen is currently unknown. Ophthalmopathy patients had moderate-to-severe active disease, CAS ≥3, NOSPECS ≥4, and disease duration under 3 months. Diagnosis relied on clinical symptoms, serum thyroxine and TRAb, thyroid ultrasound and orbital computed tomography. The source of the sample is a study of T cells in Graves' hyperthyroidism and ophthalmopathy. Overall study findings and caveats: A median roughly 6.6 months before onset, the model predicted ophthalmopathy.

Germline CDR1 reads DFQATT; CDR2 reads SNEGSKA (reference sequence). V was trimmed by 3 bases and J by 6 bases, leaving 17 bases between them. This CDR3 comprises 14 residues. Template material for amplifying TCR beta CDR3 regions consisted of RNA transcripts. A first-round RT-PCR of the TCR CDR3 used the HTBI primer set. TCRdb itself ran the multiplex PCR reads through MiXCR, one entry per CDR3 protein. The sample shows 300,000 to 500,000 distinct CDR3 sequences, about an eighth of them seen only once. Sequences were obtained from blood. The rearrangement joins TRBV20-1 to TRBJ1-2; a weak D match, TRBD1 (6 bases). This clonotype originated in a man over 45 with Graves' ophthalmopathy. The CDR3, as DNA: TGCAGTGCTAGTCTCCCGGGGCCAGGGGATGGCTACACCTTC. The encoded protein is CSASLPGPGDGYTF.